This paragraph reports one T cell receptor beta chain. What it binds is not known. Donors gave 9 to 10 milliliters of peripheral blood apiece. Then a second PCR, running roughly 7 to 11 cycles, was carried out with a sample-barcoded 5' primer and a J-beta primer mix. One entry per CDR3 protein results from TCRdb running MiXCR on the 5' RACE reads. The table has 600,000 to 850,000 distinct CDR3 sequences, around 40% seen once. The data originate from a study of blood T cells in healthy people across ages. The V end lost 2 bases, the J end lost 6 bases, and 13 bases lay between the germline ends. The CDR3 is 14 amino acids. Study-wide results and limits: Observed TCR beta diversity showed a strong correlation with the percentage of naive T cells as measured by flow cytometry.

This sequence joins TRBV12-3 or TRBV12-4 and TRBJ1-1; D possibly corresponds to TRBD1 (5 bases). The sequence derives from a woman aged 55-69 years in good health. The sequencing sample was made of blood. CDR3 residues: CASSLLTATAEAFF. The CDR3 DNA sequence: TGTGCCAGCAGTTTATTGACCGCGACAGCTGAAGCTTTCTTT.